This entry features one T cell receptor (beta chain) sequence. Its target is unknown. This CDR3 spans 15 amino acids. J gave up 5 bases and V 7 bases, and 12 bases lay outside the gene matches. Per germline, CDR1 SGHRS and CDR2 YFSETQ. Profiling relied on immunoSEQ multiplex PCR, and the TCRdb table lists in-frame clones only, not all of them. Altogether 24,000 or so clones are present, more than 70% being singletons, with the ten largest covering roughly 9.9%. This specimen belongs to a study of T cells in localized non-small cell lung cancer. Study outcomes and limitations: The study detected a median roughly 61 of the top 100 tumor clones in adjacent lung. The study found T cell clonality highest in uninvolved adjacent lung, above tumor. Multi-region tumor sequencing was not done, so intratumor heterogeneity could not be excluded.

V usage is TRBV5-1 and J usage is TRBJ2-5, with TRBD1 matching 9 bases. This receptor was taken from a woman aged 35 to 70 with stage III lung adenocarcinoma. Specimen: peripheral blood mononuclear cells, collected before any cancer treatment. CDR3 in DNA: TGCGCCAGCGCTGGGGGACAGGGTATGGTGGAGACCCAGTACTTC. Translation: CASAGGQGMVETQYF.